Listed here is a single T cell receptor (beta chain). CDR3 length: 15 amino acids. V shed 1 base and J shed 1 base, with 10 bases lying between them. Germline-derived CDR1 and CDR2 are LGHNA and YSLEER. Some clones are missing from TCRdb's copy, which holds only in-frame ones; the method was immunoSEQ multiplex PCR. Of under 100,000 clones listed, approximately 90% are singletons. This entry is derived from a study of T cell changes during pregnancy in multiple sclerosis. The V call is TRBV4-3, the J call TRBJ2-5; weak D call: TRBD2 (6 bases). Here the sequenced sample was peripheral blood, taken in the first trimester of pregnancy. This clonotype was obtained from a female donor in good health, enrolled as a control in a pregnancy study. The CDR3 bases are TGCGCCAGCAGCCAAGCCCTGGGACTCCAAGAGACCCAGTACTTC. It specifies CASSQALGLQETQYF.